A single sample gave rise to the 2 T cell receptor beta chains below, sequenced in a study of T cell responses to AZD1222 COVID-19 vaccine. Data came from immunoSEQ multiplex PCR; TCRdb stores just in-frame clones and leaves some out. The sample yields about 210,000 clones, 94% seen once. The specimen was peripheral blood, collected 28 days after the second dose of the MenACWY control vaccine. The receptors were gathered from an adult who received the MenACWY meningococcal vaccine as a control.

The chain uses TRBV28 and TRBJ2-5; D is possibly TRBD1 (6 bases). The CDR3 totals 13 residues. Trimming left V 7 bases short and J 4 bases short, with 13 bases between. From germline, CDR1 is MDHEN and CDR2 SYDVKM. CDR3 sequence: CASTWGRRETQYF. The CDR3 nucleotides are TGTGCCAGCACCTGGGGGCGGCGAGAGACCCAGTACTTC.

This clone showed up just a few times. The chain uses TRBV29-1 and TRBJ2-7; D is undetermined. This CDR3 comprises 13 residues. V was shortened by 5 bases and J by 4 bases, with 15 bases between the two germline ends. Germline V lookup: CDR1 SQVTM, CDR2 ANQGSEA. The CDR3 nucleotides read TGCAGCGTTCAGACTGGTGCGATTTACGAGCAGTACTTC. It codes for CSVQTGAIYEQYF.